These T cell receptor beta chains were read from a single sample in a study of metastatic and nonmetastatic thyroid tumors. Via MiXCR, TCRdb re-called the PCR reads. The table lists some 23,000 clones, about 20% of them singletons. Sequenced material: tumor tissue. The receptor set was obtained from a female donor with papillary thyroid cancer or a benign thyroid nodule (not recorded which). Some clones in this sample may be carry-over from other donors' samples. CDR3s include the opening cysteine and the closing phenylalanine or tryptophan. Each record gives: D gene, clone size, J gene, V gene, CDR3 length, CDR3 protein, CDR3 DNA. The D gene is left open where the match is weak. Not all rows give a size; the values are once, few, many and, for expanded clones, a class.

>-|-|TRBJ1-5|TRBV6-4|13
CASSAQENQPQHF
TGTGCCAGCAGTGCCCAGGAGAATCAGCCCCAGCATTTT
>-|-|TRBJ1-2|TRBV20-1|13
CSASPLEAYGYTF
TGCAGTGCTAGCCCCCTCGAGGCCTATGGCTACACCTTC
>-|-|TRBJ2-7|TRBV7-8|14
CASSFKAGPVEQYF
TGTGCCAGCAGCTTCAAGGCGGGACCAGTCGAGCAGTACTTC
>-|many|TRBJ2-7|TRBV29-1|16
CSVEGSGVYNSYEQYF
TGCAGCGTTGAGGGCTCTGGGGTCTATAACTCCTACGAGCAGTACTTC
>-|many|TRBJ1-2|TRBV7-9|15
CASSKLPDGNYGYTF
TGTGCCAGCAGCAAGCTCCCCGACGGTAACTATGGCTACACCTTC
>TRBD1|few|TRBJ2-1|TRBV19|20
CASSLTIDRGGQRANNEQFF
TGTGCCAGTAGCCTAACTATCGACAGGGGAGGCCAGCGGGCCAACAATGAGCAGTTCTTC
>-|-|TRBJ2-3|TRBV20-1|12
CSARRRADTQYF
TGCAGTGCTCGAAGGCGGGCGGATACGCAGTATTTT
>-|few|TRBJ1-2|TRBV24-1|14
CATSDSVSNYGYTF
TGTGCCACCAGTGATTCAGTATCTAACTATGGCTACACCTTC
>-|-|TRBJ2-1|TRBV24-1|15
CATSKQGPIDNEQFF
TGTGCCACCAGTAAACAGGGTCCTATCGACAATGAGCAGTTCTTC
>-|few|TRBJ2-1|TRBV7-3|12
CASSLYQNEQFF
TGTGCCAGCAGCCTTTACCAGAATGAGCAGTTCTTC
>TRBD1|-|TRBJ2-5|TRBV7-9|14
CASSFQTGGETQYF
TGTGCCAGCAGCTTTCAAACAGGGGGAGAGACCCAGTACTTC
>TRBD1|many|TRBJ1-4|TRBV3-1|15
CASSYTTGGNEKLFF
TGTGCCAGCAGCTATACGACAGGGGGGAATGAAAAACTGTTTTTT
>TRBD2|-|TRBJ2-7|TRBV5-6|15
CVSSWGLGTSYEQYF
TGTGTCAGCAGCTGGGGACTAGGCACCTCCTACGAGCAGTACTTC
>-|few|TRBJ1-1|TRBV20-1|14
CSARDPRLNTEAFF
TGCAGTGCTAGAGACCCCAGGTTAAACACTGAAGCTTTCTTT
>-|few|TRBJ1-1|TRBV6-1|16
CASSELAFEMDTEAFF
TGTGCCAGCAGTGAACTCGCGTTCGAAATGGACACTGAAGCTTTCTTT
>-|few|TRBJ1-6|TRBV7-9|12
CASSRTQSPLHF
TGTGCCAGCAGCCGGACACAGTCACCCCTCCACTTT
>TRBD1|-|TRBJ1-2|TRBV7-2|15
CASSEGDRGQDGYTF
TGTGCCAGCAGCGAGGGGGACAGGGGGCAGGATGGCTACACCTTC
>-|-|TRBJ1-1|TRBV5-1|13
CASSLGGNTEAFF
TGCGCCAGCAGCTTGGGAGGTAACACTGAAGCTTTCTTT
>-|many|TRBJ2-1|TRBV9|14
CASNSGKVDNEQFF
TGTGCCAGCAACTCAGGGAAGGTCGACAATGAGCAGTTCTTC